This TCR beta chain was recovered during a study of T cell responses to AZD1222 COVID-19 vaccine. Study-wide findings and caveats: In a largely white British group with more females than males, clonal diversity was possibly underestimated. The repertoires were collected only after the peak T cell response.

Researchers grouped second doses given at about 4 or about 12 weeks into one pool. Profiling relied on immunoSEQ multiplex PCR, and the TCRdb table lists in-frame clones only, not all of them. This sample has roughly 180,000 clones, with roughly 92% found just once. The germline V gene encodes CDR1 MNHEY and CDR2 SVGEGT. Between the trimmed V and J ends, which lost 2 bases and 3 bases, there was a span of 4 bases. This CDR3 is built from 12 residues. Remarks on this clone: What it binds is unknown. The same CDR3 is also encoded by other DNA sequences in this sample.

V gene TRBV6-2 or TRBV6-3 combines with J gene TRBJ1-1; D not resolved. The specimen was peripheral blood, collected 28 days after the second AZD1222 dose. The receptor was derived from an adult who received the AZD1222 COVID-19 vaccine. CDR3: CASSYPDTEAFF. The CDR3 region has the DNA TGTGCCAGCAGTTACCCTGACACTGAAGCTTTCTTT.